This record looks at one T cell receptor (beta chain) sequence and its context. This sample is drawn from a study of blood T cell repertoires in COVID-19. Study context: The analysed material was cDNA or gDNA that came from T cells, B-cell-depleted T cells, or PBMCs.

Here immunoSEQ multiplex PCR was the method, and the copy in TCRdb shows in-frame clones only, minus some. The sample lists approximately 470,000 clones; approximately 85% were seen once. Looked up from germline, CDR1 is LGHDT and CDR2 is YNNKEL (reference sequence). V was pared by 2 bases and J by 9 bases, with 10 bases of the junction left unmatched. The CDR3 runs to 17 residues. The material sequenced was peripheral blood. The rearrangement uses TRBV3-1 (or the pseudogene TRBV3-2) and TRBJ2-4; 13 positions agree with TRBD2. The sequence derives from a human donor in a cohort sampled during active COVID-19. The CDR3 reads CASSQKGLAGLSGIQYF. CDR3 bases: TGTGCCAGCAGCCAAAAGGGACTAGCGGGACTTTCCGGCATTCAGTACTTC.